This is a list of T cell receptor beta chains from one sample in a study of Ad26.COV2.S vaccination and SARS-CoV-2 variants. Some clones are missing from TCRdb's copy, which holds only in-frame ones; the method was immunoSEQ multiplex PCR. The sample yields a few hundred thousand clones, approximately 89% seen once. Sequencing used peripheral blood, obtained in a trial of Ad26.COV2.S vaccine versus placebo. These receptors all come from a person aged 18 to 59 who received the Ad26.COV2.S COVID-19 vaccine or a placebo. Both conserved end residues are part of each CDR3. Fields, in order: CDR3 DNA, CDR3 protein, D gene, J gene, clone size, V gene. A D gene is named only where the DNA matches it firmly. Clone sizes are given selectively: once, few, many, or a class where the clone is expanded.

CDR3nt: TGTGCCAGCAGTGACAGACAGGCCTACGAGCAGTACTTC
CDR3aa: CASSDRQAYEQYF
d_gene: .
j_gene: TRBJ2-7
abundance: .
v_gene: TRBV25-1

CDR3nt: TGTGCCAGCAGCCAAGAGGGTGGGAGCTACGAGCAGTACTTC
CDR3aa: CASSQEGGSYEQYF
d_gene: .
j_gene: TRBJ2-7
abundance: .
v_gene: TRBV4-2

CDR3nt: TGTGCCTGGACGAGGGGGTACGGAGATACGCAGTATTTT
CDR3aa: CAWTRGYGDTQYF
d_gene: .
j_gene: TRBJ2-3
abundance: .
v_gene: TRBV30

CDR3nt: TGCGCCAGCAGCCATGGCGGGACGGGGAGCACAGATACGCAGTATTTT
CDR3aa: CASSHGGTGSTDTQYF
d_gene: .
j_gene: TRBJ2-3
abundance: .
v_gene: TRBV5-1

CDR3nt: TGTGCCAGCAGTTATCTTAGCGGGGGGGCCGGAGAGACCCAGTACTTC
CDR3aa: CASSYLSGGAGETQYF
d_gene: TRBD2
j_gene: TRBJ2-5
abundance: .
v_gene: TRBV2

CDR3nt: TGTGCCTGTGGTGGGAGGGCCCTCCGGGAGACCCAGTACTTC
CDR3aa: CACGGRALRETQYF
d_gene: TRBD2
j_gene: TRBJ2-5
abundance: .
v_gene: TRBV10-3

CDR3nt: TGTGCCAGCAGTTACGCAGGGATCGGAACTGAAGCTTTCTTT
CDR3aa: CASSYAGIGTEAFF
d_gene: .
j_gene: TRBJ1-1
abundance: .
v_gene: TRBV6-5

CDR3nt: TGTGCCAGCAGCTTAGGTAACGGGGCCAATCAGCCCCAGCATTTT
CDR3aa: CASSLGNGANQPQHF
d_gene: .
j_gene: TRBJ1-5
abundance: .
v_gene: TRBV7-2

CDR3nt: TGTGCCAGCAGCTTAGTACAGGGGGAATACGAGCAGTACTTC
CDR3aa: CASSLVQGEYEQYF
d_gene: TRBD1
j_gene: TRBJ2-7
abundance: .
v_gene: TRBV7-6

CDR3nt: TGTGCCAGCAGGACAGCCTACGAGCAGTACTTC
CDR3aa: CASRTAYEQYF
d_gene: .
j_gene: TRBJ2-7
abundance: .
v_gene: TRBV6-5

CDR3nt: TGTGCCAGCAGTGGGGGTCGAAACACCATATATTTT
CDR3aa: CASSGGRNTIYF
d_gene: .
j_gene: TRBJ1-3
abundance: .
v_gene: TRBV2

CDR3nt: TGTGCCAGCAGCTTAGGGGTGAACACTGAAGCTTTCTTT
CDR3aa: CASSLGVNTEAFF
d_gene: .
j_gene: TRBJ1-1
abundance: .
v_gene: TRBV11-2

CDR3nt: TGTGCCAGCAGTGTGGCAGGTTTACGGAATGAGCAGTTCTTC
CDR3aa: CASSVAGLRNEQFF
d_gene: .
j_gene: TRBJ2-1
abundance: .
v_gene: TRBV25-1

CDR3nt: TGTGCCAGCAGCTCTTACGCCGAAAAAAACATTCAGTACTTC
CDR3aa: CASSSYAEKNIQYF
d_gene: .
j_gene: TRBJ2-4
abundance: .
v_gene: TRBV3-1/TRBV3-2

CDR3nt: TGTGCCAGCAGCTTAGACCGGGGCTTCTACAATGAGCAGTTCTTC
CDR3aa: CASSLDRGFYNEQFF
d_gene: .
j_gene: TRBJ2-1
abundance: .
v_gene: TRBV7-2

CDR3nt: TGTGCCAGCTATGGACAGGGCTATGGCTACACCTTC
CDR3aa: CASYGQGYGYTF
d_gene: TRBD1
j_gene: TRBJ1-2
abundance: .
v_gene: TRBV6-5

CDR3nt: TGCAGTGCTAGTCGTACTAGCGGGGTATCCTACGAGCAGTACTTC
CDR3aa: CSASRTSGVSYEQYF
d_gene: TRBD2
j_gene: TRBJ2-7
abundance: .
v_gene: TRBV20-1

CDR3nt: TGTGCCAGCAGTCCGCGAGTGGGGTCCTACGAGCAGTACTTC
CDR3aa: CASSPRVGSYEQYF
d_gene: .
j_gene: TRBJ2-7
abundance: .
v_gene: TRBV27

CDR3nt: TGTGCCAGCAGTGAAGGAGGGGGTTATCCTGAGACCCAGTACTTC
CDR3aa: CASSEGGGYPETQYF
d_gene: .
j_gene: TRBJ2-5
abundance: few
v_gene: TRBV2

CDR3nt: TGTGCCAGCAGCTTGGGTGGTTATAGCAATCAGCCCCAGCATTTT
CDR3aa: CASSLGGYSNQPQHF
d_gene: .
j_gene: TRBJ1-5
abundance: .
v_gene: TRBV7-9

CDR3nt: TGTGCCAGCAGCCCGACGACAGGGGGGATCGAAGCTTTCTTT
CDR3aa: CASSPTTGGIEAFF
d_gene: TRBD1
j_gene: TRBJ1-1
abundance: .
v_gene: TRBV11-2

CDR3nt: TGTGCCTGGAGCAGGGGTTATAATTCACCCCTCCACTTT
CDR3aa: CAWSRGYNSPLHF
d_gene: .
j_gene: TRBJ1-6
abundance: .
v_gene: TRBV30

CDR3nt: TGTGCCAGCAGCCATCTCCAGGGAAGTAATGAAAAACTGTTTTTT
CDR3aa: CASSHLQGSNEKLFF
d_gene: .
j_gene: TRBJ1-4
abundance: .
v_gene: TRBV21-1

CDR3nt: TGTGCCAGCAGCCAAGGTCGCGTGCGGGGTTCAGAGACCCAGTACTTC
CDR3aa: CASSQGRVRGSETQYF
d_gene: .
j_gene: TRBJ2-5
abundance: .
v_gene: TRBV3-1/TRBV3-2

CDR3nt: TGTGCCAGCAGTGAATACCGGACAGGGCGGTACAATGAGCAGTTCTTC
CDR3aa: CASSEYRTGRYNEQFF
d_gene: TRBD1
j_gene: TRBJ2-1
abundance: .
v_gene: TRBV25-1

CDR3nt: TGTGCCAGCAGACCAGGGGCAAGTCAGCCCCAGCATTTT
CDR3aa: CASRPGASQPQHF
d_gene: .
j_gene: TRBJ1-5
abundance: .
v_gene: TRBV6-5

CDR3nt: TGTGCCAGCTCCACCCGTGGACGTAGCACAGATACGCAGTATTTT
CDR3aa: CASSTRGRSTDTQYF
d_gene: .
j_gene: TRBJ2-3
abundance: .
v_gene: TRBV18

CDR3nt: TGTGCCAGCTCGTTAACTCAGGGTGACTATGGCTACACCTTC
CDR3aa: CASSLTQGDYGYTF
d_gene: .
j_gene: TRBJ1-2
abundance: .
v_gene: TRBV27

CDR3nt: TGTGCCAGCAGTCCGGGGACGGGACAGGGCTACAATCAGCCCCAGCATTTT
CDR3aa: CASSPGTGQGYNQPQHF
d_gene: TRBD1
j_gene: TRBJ1-5
abundance: .
v_gene: TRBV7-6

CDR3nt: TGCGCCAGCAGCCACGGGACAGGGAGACCCTACGAGCAGTACTTC
CDR3aa: CASSHGTGRPYEQYF
d_gene: TRBD1
j_gene: TRBJ2-7
abundance: .
v_gene: TRBV4-3

CDR3nt: TGTGCCAGCAGGGGACAGGAATACTCCTACGAGCAGTACTTC
CDR3aa: CASRGQEYSYEQYF
d_gene: TRBD1
j_gene: TRBJ2-7
abundance: .
v_gene: TRBV6-4

CDR3nt: TGTGCCAGCAGCGAGGGGACCCTTACAGTCGAGACCCAGTACTTC
CDR3aa: CASSEGTLTVETQYF
d_gene: .
j_gene: TRBJ2-5
abundance: .
v_gene: TRBV9

CDR3nt: TGCGCCAGCAGCCCGACTAGCTGGGGCACAGATACGCAGTATTTT
CDR3aa: CASSPTSWGTDTQYF
d_gene: TRBD2
j_gene: TRBJ2-3
abundance: .
v_gene: TRBV5-1

CDR3nt: TGCAGCGTTGGGGGACAAGATAATCAGCCCCAGCATTTT
CDR3aa: CSVGGQDNQPQHF
d_gene: .
j_gene: TRBJ1-5
abundance: .
v_gene: TRBV29-1

CDR3nt: TGCGCCAGCAGCTTGAAACCTCCGGACAAAGTCCCCCACAATGAGCAGTTCTTC
CDR3aa: CASSLKPPDKVPHNEQFF
d_gene: .
j_gene: TRBJ2-1
abundance: .
v_gene: TRBV5-1

CDR3nt: TGTGCCAGCAGTGGACAGGGTGTGGGGGAGCTGTTTTTT
CDR3aa: CASSGQGVGELFF
d_gene: TRBD1
j_gene: TRBJ2-2
abundance: .
v_gene: TRBV12-3/TRBV12-4